Listed below are T cell receptor beta chains from one sample, sequenced in a study of human T cells and chemical hapten exposure. MiXCR, run by TCRdb on the RACE reads, gives a single entry per CDR3 protein. The profile covers tens of thousands of distinct CDR3 sequences, with roughly 10% appearing a single time and about 3.7% taken by the ten largest. Source: whole blood, taken in connection with sensitization to the hapten diphenylcyclopropenone (DPC). The receptors derive from an older woman with alopecia areata. Some clones in this sample may be carry-over from other donors' samples. The CDR3 runs from the conserved cysteine through the conserved F or W. D genes are given only for firm matches. Clone size appears in some rows only: once, few, many, or a class for an expanded clone.

V gene	J gene	D gene	clone size	CDR3 protein	CDR3 DNA
TRBV30	TRBJ1-2	TRBD1	many	CAWSVMGQGVSGYTF	TGTGCCTGGAGTGTAATGGGACAGGGCGTCTCTGGCTACACCTTC
TRBV5-1	TRBJ1-1	TRBD1	many	CASQTGGNTEAFF	TGCGCCAGCCAAACAGGGGGGAACACTGAAGCTTTCTTT
TRBV29-1	TRBJ2-3	TRBD2	.	CSAGGSGENTDTQYF	TGCAGCGCTGGGGGTAGCGGGGAGAACACAGATACGCAGTATTTT
TRBV5-1	TRBJ1-6	.	few	CASSRDTQYSGYNSPLHF	TGCGCCAGCAGCAGGGACACCCAATACTCGGGTTATAATTCACCCCTCCACTTT
TRBV20-1	TRBJ1-3	.	few	CSVIRSGNTIYF	TGCAGTGTCATCCGCTCTGGAAACACCATATATTTT
TRBV10-1	TRBJ1-3	.	many	CASSEPGNSGNTIYF	TGCGCCAGCAGTGAGCCGGGGAACTCTGGAAACACCATATATTTT
TRBV21-1	TRBJ1-5	.	.	CASSKADTIGNQPQHF	TGTGCCAGCAGCAAAGCAGATACGATCGGCAATCAGCCCCAGCATTTT
TRBV5-6	TRBJ2-7	.	.	CASSSGPGDKQYF	TGTGCCAGCAGCTCGGGCCCGGGAGACAAGCAGTACTTC
TRBV5-4	TRBJ1-2	.	many	CASRPLGGTHYGYTF	TGTGCCAGCAGGCCGCTTGGCGGGACTCACTATGGCTACACCTTC
TRBV7-3	TRBJ1-2	.	.	CASRSPGTDGYTF	TGTGCCAGCAGGTCTCCGGGTACGGATGGCTACACCTTC
TRBV5-1	TRBJ1-1	.	.	CASSRPGAPNTEAFF	TGCGCCAGCAGCCGTCCGGGGGCGCCGAACACTGAAGCTTTCTTT
TRBV20-1	TRBJ2-5	TRBD2	many	CSESGGNQETQYF	TGCAGTGAGAGCGGGGGTAACCAAGAGACCCAGTACTTC
TRBV5-1	TRBJ1-1	.	few	CASSLDQDFKEAFF	TGCGCCAGCAGCTTGGACCAGGACTTCAAAGAAGCTTTCTTT
TRBV29-1	TRBJ1-1	TRBD1	.	CSVTGTANTEAFF	TGCAGCGTGACCGGGACAGCGAACACTGAAGCTTTCTTT
TRBV6-5	TRBJ1-1	.	.	CASSYLSGNTEAFF	TGTGCCAGCAGTTACCTCTCAGGAAACACTGAAGCTTTCTTT
TRBV29-1	TRBJ2-1	TRBD2	many	CSVVGGLPFNEQFF	TGCAGCGTTGTGGGGGGACTACCGTTCAATGAGCAGTTCTTC
TRBV3-1	TRBJ2-3	.	.	CASSTWRGGTDTQYF	TGTGCCAGCAGCACCTGGAGGGGTGGCACAGATACGCAGTATTTT
TRBV7-3	TRBJ2-1	.	many	CASSLAGRRGPSSYNEQFF	TGTGCCAGCAGCTTAGCAGGCAGGCGGGGGCCCAGCTCCTACAATGAGCAGTTCTTC
TRBV18	TRBJ2-7	.	.	CASSPAASYEQYF	TGTGCCAGCTCACCGGCTGCATCCTACGAGCAGTACTTC
TRBV19	TRBJ2-1	TRBD1	few	CASSPRGTVKNEQFF	TGTGCCAGTAGTCCTCGAGGGACAGTTAAAAATGAGCAGTTCTTC
TRBV7-2	TRBJ1-3	.	few	CASSLVDTIYF	TGTGCCAGCAGCTTAGTTGACACCATATATTTT
TRBV6-1	TRBJ2-3	.	.	CASSEPVVSADTQYF	TGTGCCAGCAGTGAGCCCGTTGTATCGGCAGATACGCAGTATTTT
TRBV30	TRBJ2-3	.	many	CAWSVYNLLYF	TGTGCCTGGAGTGTATACAACCTCCTATATTTT
TRBV20-1	TRBJ2-7	TRBD1	.	CSANPGTGASYEQYF	TGCAGTGCCAACCCCGGGACAGGGGCCTCCTACGAGCAGTACTTC
TRBV19	TRBJ2-2	.	few	CASTGTNTGELFF	TGTGCCAGTACCGGGACGAACACCGGGGAGCTGTTTTTT
TRBV24-1	TRBJ2-5	TRBD1	many	CATSDTGTGKETQYF	TGTGCCACCAGTGACACCGGGACAGGGAAGGAGACCCAGTACTTC
TRBV29-1	TRBJ2-7	TRBD2	.	CSVMSGTTSYEQYF	TGCAGCGTTATGTCCGGGACTACCTCCTACGAGCAGTACTTC
TRBV20-1	TRBJ2-3	.	.	CSARSGLGTDTQYF	TGCAGTGCTAGATCAGGGTTAGGCACAGATACGCAGTATTTT
TRBV5-1	TRBJ2-7	TRBD1	many	CASSLSGTGRYEQYF	TGCGCCAGCAGCCTTTCCGGGACAGGGAGGTACGAGCAGTACTTC
TRBV7-9	TRBJ2-2	.	many	CASGTSNTGELFF	TGTGCTTCCGGGACATCTAACACCGGGGAGCTGTTTTTT
TRBV12-3/TRBV12-4	TRBJ1-4	.	many	CASSRTEKNEKLFF	TGTGCCAGCAGCCGGACAGAGAAGAATGAAAAACTGTTTTTT
TRBV18	TRBJ2-5	.	.	CASSPPSRETQYF	TGTGCCAGCTCACCACCGTCCCGGGAGACCCAGTACTTC
TRBV3-1	TRBJ1-6	TRBD1	many	CASSRGQGDNSPLHF	TGTGCCAGCAGCCGAGGACAGGGGGATAATTCACCCCTCCACTTT
TRBV3-1	TRBJ2-7	.	.	CASSQGGQGREQYF	TGTGCCAGCAGCCAAGGCGGGCAGGGTCGGGAGCAGTACTTC
TRBV7-6	TRBJ2-1	TRBD2	few	CASSLTSGGRDEQFF	TGTGCCAGCAGCTTGACTAGCGGGGGAAGAGATGAGCAGTTCTTC
TRBV7-9	TRBJ1-3	.	few	CASSSPRQQTGNTIYF	TGTGCCAGCAGCTCACCCAGACAGCAGACCGGAAACACCATATATTTT
TRBV18	TRBJ1-1	TRBD1	.	CASSTMDRGKKTEAFF	TGTGCCAGCTCAACAATGGACAGGGGGAAGAAAACTGAAGCTTTCTTT
TRBV7-6	TRBJ2-1	.	many	CASSLQEYNEQFF	TGTGCCAGCAGCCTACAGGAATACAATGAGCAGTTCTTC
TRBV12-3/TRBV12-4	TRBJ1-1	.	.	CASSFGTVEAFF	TGTGCCAGCAGTTTTGGTACAGTTGAAGCTTTCTTT
TRBV7-9	TRBJ1-5	TRBD1	.	CASSLGTAQPQHF	TGTGCCAGCAGCCTGGGGACAGCCCAGCCCCAGCATTTT
TRBV10-3	TRBJ1-3	.	.	CATSTEGNTIYF	TGTGCCACCTCGACGGAAGGAAACACCATATATTTT
TRBV5-1	TRBJ2-7	.	.	CASSFGQTEQYF	TGCGCCAGCAGCTTTGGACAAACTGAGCAGTACTTC
TRBV29-1	TRBJ1-1	.	many	CSADPAPDLRAFF	TGCAGCGCTGACCCTGCCCCAGACCTGAGGGCTTTCTTT
TRBV7-8	TRBJ2-2	TRBD2	.	CASSPSRWRGGRNTGELFF	TGTGCCAGCAGCCCCAGTCGGTGGCGGGGGGGCCGTAACACCGGGGAGCTGTTTTTT
TRBV7-9	TRBJ1-1	TRBD1	.	CASSPGTGANTEAFF	TGTGCCAGCAGCCCCGGGACAGGGGCGAACACTGAAGCTTTCTTT
TRBV20-1	TRBJ2-1	TRBD2	.	CSATTGGRYNEQFF	TGCAGTGCTACAACGGGGGGTCGGTACAATGAGCAGTTCTTC
TRBV9	TRBJ1-5	.	.	CASSVARVRPSSNQPQHF	TGTGCCAGCAGCGTAGCCAGGGTCCGCCCCTCTAGCAATCAGCCCCAGCATTTT
TRBV18	TRBJ1-1	TRBD1	many	CASSLRTGVNTEAFF	TGTGCCAGCTCACTGCGGACAGGAGTGAACACTGAAGCTTTCTTT
TRBV6-6	TRBJ1-1	.	many	CASSDSMLDTEAFF	TGTGCCAGCAGTGACTCTATGCTGGACACTGAAGCTTTCTTT
TRBV5-5	TRBJ1-2	.	many	CASSSPTYGYTF	TGTGCCAGCAGCTCCCCTACTTATGGCTACACCTTC
TRBV12-3/TRBV12-4	TRBJ2-2	.	.	CASSLAGTTTGELFF	TGTGCCAGCAGTTTAGCTGGGACAACAACCGGGGAGCTGTTTTTT
TRBV5-1	TRBJ2-7	.	.	CASSLVLSSSSYEQYF	TGCGCCAGCAGCTTGGTACTCTCCTCGAGCTCCTACGAGCAGTACTTC